This TCR beta chain was captured in a study of cytomegalovirus exposure and HLA in healthy donors. The CDR3 totals 13 residues. The V end lost 8 bases, the J end lost 4 bases, and 15 bases lay between the germline ends. CDR1 is SNHLY, CDR2 FYNNEI, per germline. Remarks on this clone: Its antigen is currently unknown.

A multiplex PCR was run with 60 Vbeta primers and 13 Jbeta primers. Profiling relied on immunoSEQ multiplex PCR, and the TCRdb table lists in-frame clones only, not all of them. The repertoire consists of 95,000 to 100,000 clones, with roughly 74% occurring once and the leading ten covering 1.5% to 2%. Study findings and constraints: A later analysis linked around 17,000 TCR beta sequences to HLA alleles at 0.05 false discovery rate. Most CMV-associated TCR beta chains were later found to appear HLA-restricted. In a later analysis, V- and J-gene trimming of beta chains associated with a DCLRE1C missense variant, replicated independently.

There were likely unrecorded immune exposures, though donors were nominally healthy when sampled. What was sequenced was PBMCs. The clonotype was recovered from a woman aged 40 to 50 in good health and CMV-seronegative. The V call is TRBV2, the J call TRBJ2-7; D perhaps matches TRBD1 (6 bases). The CDR3: CASGQHNSYEQYF. CDR3 in DNA: TGTGCCAGCGGACAGCATAATTCTTACGAGCAGTACTTC.